A single T cell receptor (beta chain) is shown here with its context. Its antigen remains unknown. Sequencing used immunoSEQ multiplex PCR; TCRdb keeps in-frame clones, though not all of them. The sample comprises about 2.2 million clones, 93% of which are singletons, and 1.5% to 2% rests with the top ten. The data are from a study of shared clonotypes between healthy human individuals. Findings and caveats of the study: In several donors, around 5% of naive CD4 clonotypes appeared in common. Clonotypes which were not shared had lower generation probabilities than clonotypes that all four donors shared. Compared with memory subsets, naive subsets generally had larger estimated richness.

Naive CD8 cells lacked CD45RO and underwent positive selection for CCR7, leaving out terminally differentiated effector memory CD45RA+ cells. The CDR3 has 15 residues. Germline loops: CDR1 LGHNA, CDR2 YNFKEQ. The V gene end was trimmed by 8 bases and the J gene end by 2 bases; junction bases not matched to a gene: 4. Material for sequencing was naive CD8+ T cells from PBMCs. V gene TRBV4-2 combines with J gene TRBJ1-4; 11 bases fit TRBD1. The source is a man aged 18 to 30 in good health. Some clones in this sample may be carry-over from other donors' samples. The CDR3 nucleotides read TGTGCCAGCCGGACAGGGGGCGGGACTAATGAAAAACTGTTTTTT. This codes for CASRTGGGTNEKLFF.